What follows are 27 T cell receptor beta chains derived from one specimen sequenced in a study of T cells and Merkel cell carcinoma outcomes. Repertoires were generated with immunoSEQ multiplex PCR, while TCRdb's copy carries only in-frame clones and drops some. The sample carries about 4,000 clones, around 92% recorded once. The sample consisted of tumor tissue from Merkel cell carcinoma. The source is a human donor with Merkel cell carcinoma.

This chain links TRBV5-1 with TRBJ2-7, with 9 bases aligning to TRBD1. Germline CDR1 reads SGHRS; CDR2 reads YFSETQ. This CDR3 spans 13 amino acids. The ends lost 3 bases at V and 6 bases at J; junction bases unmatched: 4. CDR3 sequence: CASSSGTGTEQYF. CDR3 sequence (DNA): TGCGCCAGCAGCTCCGGGACAGGGACCGAGCAGTACTTC.

The CDR3 DNA reads as TGCGCCAGCAGTCAATCAGGTCAGGGTACCTACAATGAGCAGTTCTTC. Its translation is CASSQSGQGTYNEQFF. The V call is TRBV23-1, the J call TRBJ2-1, with D perhaps TRBD1 (5 bases). TRBV23-1 is sorted into the ORF group, with uncertain function. This CDR3 has 16 residues. V was trimmed by 0 bases and J by 2 bases, leaving 11 bases between them.

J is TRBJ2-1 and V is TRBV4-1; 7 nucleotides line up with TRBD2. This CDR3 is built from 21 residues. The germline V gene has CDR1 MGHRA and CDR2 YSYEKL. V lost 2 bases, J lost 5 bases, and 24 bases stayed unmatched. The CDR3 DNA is TGCGCCAGCAGCCAACGTCTACCTCCCTGGGTTCGAGCGGGAACCGACAATGAGCAGTTCTTC. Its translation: CASSQRLPPWVRAGTDNEQFF.

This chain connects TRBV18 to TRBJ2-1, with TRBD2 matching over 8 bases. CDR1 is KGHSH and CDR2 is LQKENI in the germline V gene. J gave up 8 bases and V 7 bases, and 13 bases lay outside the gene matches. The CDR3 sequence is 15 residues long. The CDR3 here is CASFPGLAGADEQFF. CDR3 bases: TGTGCCAGCTTCCCCGGACTAGCCGGCGCGGATGAGCAGTTCTTC.

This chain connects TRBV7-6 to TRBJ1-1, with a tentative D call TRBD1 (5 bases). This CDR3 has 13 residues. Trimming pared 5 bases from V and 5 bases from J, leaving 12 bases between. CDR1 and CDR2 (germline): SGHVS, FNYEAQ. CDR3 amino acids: CASSPTGGTEAFF. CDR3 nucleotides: TGTGCCAGCAGCCCGACCGGGGGAACTGAAGCTTTCTTT.

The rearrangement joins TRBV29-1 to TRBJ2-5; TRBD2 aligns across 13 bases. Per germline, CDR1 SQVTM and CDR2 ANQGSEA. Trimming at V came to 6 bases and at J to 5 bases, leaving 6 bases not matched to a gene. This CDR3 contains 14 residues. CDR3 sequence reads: CSVGLAGEGETQYF. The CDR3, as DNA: TGCAGCGTAGGACTAGCGGGAGAGGGGGAGACCCAGTACTTC.

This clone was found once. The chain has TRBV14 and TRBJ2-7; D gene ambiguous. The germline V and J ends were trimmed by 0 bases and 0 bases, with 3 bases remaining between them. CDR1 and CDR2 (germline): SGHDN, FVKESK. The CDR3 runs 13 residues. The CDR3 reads CASSQDPSYEQYF. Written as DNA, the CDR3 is TGTGCCAGCAGCCAAGACCCCTCCTACGAGCAGTACTTC.

CDR3 region: CASSPGTGRDMNTEAFF. In DNA, the CDR3 is TGTGCCAGCAGCCCTGGGACAGGGAGGGACATGAACACTGAAGCTTTCTTT. This chain joins TRBV16 and TRBJ1-1; 9 bases fit TRBD1. The CDR3 is 17 residues long. V shed 4 bases, J shed 0 bases, and the junction held 9 bases outside the gene matches. Germline V gives CDR1 KGHSY, CDR2 FQNENV.

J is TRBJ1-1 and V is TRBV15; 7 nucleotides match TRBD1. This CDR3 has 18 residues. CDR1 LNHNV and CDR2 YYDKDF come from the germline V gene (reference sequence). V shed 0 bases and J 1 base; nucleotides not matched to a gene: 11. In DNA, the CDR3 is TGTGCCACCAGCAGAGATCCCGGGGACAGAGGAGGGAACACTGAAGCTTTCTTT. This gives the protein CATSRDPGDRGGNTEAFF.

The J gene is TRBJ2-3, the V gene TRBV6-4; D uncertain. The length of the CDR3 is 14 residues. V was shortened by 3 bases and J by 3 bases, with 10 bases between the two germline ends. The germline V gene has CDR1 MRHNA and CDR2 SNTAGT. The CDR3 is CASSEKGQTDTQYF. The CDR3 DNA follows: TGTGCCAGCAGTGAAAAAGGGCAGACAGATACGCAGTATTTT.

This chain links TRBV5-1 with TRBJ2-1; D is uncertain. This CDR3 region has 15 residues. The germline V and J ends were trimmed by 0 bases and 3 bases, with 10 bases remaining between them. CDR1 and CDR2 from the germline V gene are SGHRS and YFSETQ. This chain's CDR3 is CASSLVGELYNEQFF. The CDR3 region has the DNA TGCGCCAGCAGCTTGGTAGGAGAGCTCTACAATGAGCAGTTCTTC.

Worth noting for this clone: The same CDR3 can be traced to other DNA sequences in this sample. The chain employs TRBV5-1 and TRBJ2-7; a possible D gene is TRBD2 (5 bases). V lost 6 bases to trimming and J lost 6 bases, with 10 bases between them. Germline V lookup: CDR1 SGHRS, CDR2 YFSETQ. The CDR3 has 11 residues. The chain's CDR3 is CASNGGGEQYF. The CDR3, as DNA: TGCGCCAGCAATGGAGGAGGCGAGCAGTACTTC.

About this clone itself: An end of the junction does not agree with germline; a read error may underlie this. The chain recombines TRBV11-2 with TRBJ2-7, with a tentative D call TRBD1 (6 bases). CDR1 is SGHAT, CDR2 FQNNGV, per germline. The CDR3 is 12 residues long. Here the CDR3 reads CVSSPQGYEQYF. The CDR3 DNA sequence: TGTGTCAGCAGCCCACAGGGATACGAGCAGTACTTC.

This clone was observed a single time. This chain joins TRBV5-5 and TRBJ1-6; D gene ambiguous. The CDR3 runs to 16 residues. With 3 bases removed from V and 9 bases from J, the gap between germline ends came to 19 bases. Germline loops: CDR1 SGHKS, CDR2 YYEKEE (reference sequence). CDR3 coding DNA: TGTGCCAGCAGCTGGGAAATGGACTTGGCGCTTTCACCCCTCCACTTT. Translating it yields CASSWEMDLALSPLHF.

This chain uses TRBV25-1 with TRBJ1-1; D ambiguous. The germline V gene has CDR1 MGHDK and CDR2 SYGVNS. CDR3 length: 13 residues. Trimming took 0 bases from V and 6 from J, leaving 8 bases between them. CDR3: CASSEYRVSEAFF. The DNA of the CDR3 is TGTGCCAGCAGTGAATATCGGGTCTCTGAAGCTTTCTTT.

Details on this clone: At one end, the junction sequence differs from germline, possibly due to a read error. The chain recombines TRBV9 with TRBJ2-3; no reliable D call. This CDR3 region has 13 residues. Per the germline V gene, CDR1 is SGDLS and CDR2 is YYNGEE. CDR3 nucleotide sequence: TGTGCCAGCAGCCTGGACGGGCCAGATACGCAATATTTT. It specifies CASSLDGPDTQYF.

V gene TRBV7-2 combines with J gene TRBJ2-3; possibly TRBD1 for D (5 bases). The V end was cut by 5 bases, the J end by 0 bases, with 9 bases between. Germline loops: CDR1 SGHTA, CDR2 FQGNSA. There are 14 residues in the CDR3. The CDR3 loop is CASSLGHSTDTQYF. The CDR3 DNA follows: TGTGCCAGCAGCCTAGGACACAGCACAGATACGCAGTATTTT.

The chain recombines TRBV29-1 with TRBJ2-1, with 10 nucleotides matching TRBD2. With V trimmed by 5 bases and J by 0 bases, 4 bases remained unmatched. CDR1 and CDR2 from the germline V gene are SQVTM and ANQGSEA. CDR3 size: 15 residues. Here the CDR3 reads CSVFGLADSYNEQFF. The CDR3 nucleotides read TGCAGCGTTTTCGGACTAGCGGACTCCTACAATGAGCAGTTCTTC.

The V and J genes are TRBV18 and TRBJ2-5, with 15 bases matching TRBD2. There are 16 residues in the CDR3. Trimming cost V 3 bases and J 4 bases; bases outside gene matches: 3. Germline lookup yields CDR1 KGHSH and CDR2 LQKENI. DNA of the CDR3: TGTGCCAGCTCACCTCGGACTAGCGGGAGGGGAGAGACCCAGTACTTC. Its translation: CASSPRTSGRGETQYF.

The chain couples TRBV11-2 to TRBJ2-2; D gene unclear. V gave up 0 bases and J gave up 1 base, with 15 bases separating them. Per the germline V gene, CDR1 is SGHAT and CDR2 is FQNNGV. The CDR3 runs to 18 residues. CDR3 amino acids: CASSLDLLPFWNTGELFF. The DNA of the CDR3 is TGTGCCAGCAGCTTAGATCTTTTACCTTTCTGGAACACCGGGGAGCTGTTTTTT.

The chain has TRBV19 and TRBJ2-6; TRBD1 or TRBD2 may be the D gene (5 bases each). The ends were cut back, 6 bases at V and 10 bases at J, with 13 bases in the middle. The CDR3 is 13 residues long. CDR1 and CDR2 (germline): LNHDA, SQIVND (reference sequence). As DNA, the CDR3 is TGTGCCAGTAGGCCCGGGACCGAGAACGTCCTGACTTTC. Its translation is CASRPGTENVLTF.

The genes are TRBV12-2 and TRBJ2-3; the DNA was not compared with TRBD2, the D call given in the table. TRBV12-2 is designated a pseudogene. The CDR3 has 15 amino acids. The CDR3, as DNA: TGTGCAAGTCGCTTAGGAAGGACTAGGGCCGATACGCAGTATTTT. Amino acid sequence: CASRLGRTRADTQYF.

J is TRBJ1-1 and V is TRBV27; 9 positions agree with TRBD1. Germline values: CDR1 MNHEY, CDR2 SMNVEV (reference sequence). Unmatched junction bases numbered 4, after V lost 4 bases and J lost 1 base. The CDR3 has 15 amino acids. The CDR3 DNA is TGTGCCAGCAGTTATCACAGGGGGCGGAACACTGAAGCTTTCTTT. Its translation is CASSYHRGRNTEAFF.

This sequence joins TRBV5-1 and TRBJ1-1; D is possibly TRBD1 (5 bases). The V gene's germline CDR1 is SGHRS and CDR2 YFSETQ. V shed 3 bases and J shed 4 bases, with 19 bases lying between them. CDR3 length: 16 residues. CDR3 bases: TGCGCCAGCAGCTGGAGCGGTCAGGGTGTTGGCACTGAAGCTTTCTTT. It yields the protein CASSWSGQGVGTEAFF.

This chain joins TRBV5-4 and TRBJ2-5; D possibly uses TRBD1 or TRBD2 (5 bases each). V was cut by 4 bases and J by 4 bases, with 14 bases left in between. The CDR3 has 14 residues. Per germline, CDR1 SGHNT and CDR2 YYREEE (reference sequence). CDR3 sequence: CASSVPGRGETQYF. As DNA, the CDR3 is TGTGCCAGCAGCGTCCCGGGGCGCGGAGAGACCCAGTACTTC.

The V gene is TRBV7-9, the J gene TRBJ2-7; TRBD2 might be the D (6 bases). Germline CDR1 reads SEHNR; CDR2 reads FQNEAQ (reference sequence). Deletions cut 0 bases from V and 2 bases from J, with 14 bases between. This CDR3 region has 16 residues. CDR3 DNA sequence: TGTGCCAGCAGCTTAGCGGCGTGGGAGGCCACCTACGAGCAGTACTTC. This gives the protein CASSLAAWEATYEQYF.

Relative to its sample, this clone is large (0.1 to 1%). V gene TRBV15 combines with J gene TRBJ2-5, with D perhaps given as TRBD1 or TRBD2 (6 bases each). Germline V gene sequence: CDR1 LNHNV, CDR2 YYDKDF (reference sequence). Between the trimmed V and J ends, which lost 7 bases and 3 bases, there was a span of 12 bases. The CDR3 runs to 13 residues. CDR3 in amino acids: CATNWRGEETQYF. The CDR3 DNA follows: TGTGCCACCAATTGGAGGGGGGAAGAGACCCAGTACTTC.